Included here is one TCR beta chain sequence, with context. These data originate in a study of blood T cell repertoires in COVID-19. Across the study: Spain, Italy and the United States supplied samples that represented acute and convalescent COVID-19. Sources were T cells, B-cell-depleted T cells, or PBMCs; the material itself was cDNA or gDNA.

In the study's own analysis: Estimated nucleated cell counts came from reference gene primer amplification. Clones were read by immunoSEQ multiplex PCR, and TCRdb kept only the in-frame ones, dropping some. Clonal size and the V and J genes are those of that table, whereas D and trimming came from the DNA. The sample carries fewer than 350,000 clones, 85% recorded once. Germline V CDR1 and CDR2: SSHAT, FNYEAQ (reference sequence). V shed 10 bases, J shed 2 bases, and the junction held 6 bases outside the gene matches. The CDR3 is 13 amino acids. Sequenced: peripheral blood. The rearrangement links TRBV7-7 to TRBJ2-3, with 7 bases that match TRBD2. The source is a woman between 50 and 59 years old with active or convalescent COVID-19. Here the CDR3 DNA reads TGTGCCACGCGGGAGAGAAACACAGATACGCAGTATTTT. Protein sequence: CATRERNTDTQYF.